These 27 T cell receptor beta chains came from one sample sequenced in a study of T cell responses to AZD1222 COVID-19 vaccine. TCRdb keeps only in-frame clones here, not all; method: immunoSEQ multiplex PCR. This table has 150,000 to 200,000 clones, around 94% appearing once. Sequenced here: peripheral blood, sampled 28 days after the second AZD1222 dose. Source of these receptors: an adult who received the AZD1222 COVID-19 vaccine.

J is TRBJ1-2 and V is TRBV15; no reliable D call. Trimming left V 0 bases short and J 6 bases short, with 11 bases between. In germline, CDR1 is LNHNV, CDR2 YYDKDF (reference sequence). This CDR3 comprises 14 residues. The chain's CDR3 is CATSREGRANGYTF. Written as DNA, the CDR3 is TGTGCCACCAGCAGAGAGGGTCGGGCAAATGGCTACACCTTC.

The CDR3 DNA reads TGTGCCAGTAGCGGGACCCGGGGGTGGTCTGAAAAACTGTTTTTT. It encodes CASSGTRGWSEKLFF. The chain uses TRBV19 and TRBJ1-4, with D possibly TRBD1 on 5 matching bases. The ends were cut back, 6 bases at V and 7 bases at J, with 18 bases in the middle. Germline V gene data show CDR1 as LNHDA and CDR2 as SQIVND (reference sequence). CDR3 length equals 15 residues.

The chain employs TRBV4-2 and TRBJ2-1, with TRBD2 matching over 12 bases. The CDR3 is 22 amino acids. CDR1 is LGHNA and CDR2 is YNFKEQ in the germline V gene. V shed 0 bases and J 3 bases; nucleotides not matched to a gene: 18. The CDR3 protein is CASSQDRLGTPGLAGHYNEQFF. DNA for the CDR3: TGTGCCAGCAGCCAAGATCGACTCGGGACACCCGGACTAGCGGGACACTACAATGAGCAGTTCTTC.

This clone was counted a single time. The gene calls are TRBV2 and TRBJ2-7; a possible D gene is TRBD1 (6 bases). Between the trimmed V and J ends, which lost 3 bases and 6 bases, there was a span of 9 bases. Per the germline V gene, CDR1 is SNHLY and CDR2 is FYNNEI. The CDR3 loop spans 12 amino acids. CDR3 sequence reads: CASSEGRGEQYF. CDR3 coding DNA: TGTGCCAGCAGTGAGGGCAGGGGCGAGCAGTACTTC.

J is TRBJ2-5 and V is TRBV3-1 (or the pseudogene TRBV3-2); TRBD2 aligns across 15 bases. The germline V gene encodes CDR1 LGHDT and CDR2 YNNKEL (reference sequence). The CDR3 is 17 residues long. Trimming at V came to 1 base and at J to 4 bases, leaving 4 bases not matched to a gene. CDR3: CASSQVGLAGGGETQYF. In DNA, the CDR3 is TGTGCCAGCAGCCAAGTCGGACTAGCGGGAGGGGGAGAGACCCAGTACTTC.

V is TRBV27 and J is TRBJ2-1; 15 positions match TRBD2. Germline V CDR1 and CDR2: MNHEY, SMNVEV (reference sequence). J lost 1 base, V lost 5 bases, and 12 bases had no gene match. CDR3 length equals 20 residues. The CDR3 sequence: CASSRLPGLAGGFSYNEQFF. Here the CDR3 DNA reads TGTGCCAGCAGTCGCCTCCCGGGACTAGCGGGAGGTTTTTCCTACAATGAGCAGTTCTTC.

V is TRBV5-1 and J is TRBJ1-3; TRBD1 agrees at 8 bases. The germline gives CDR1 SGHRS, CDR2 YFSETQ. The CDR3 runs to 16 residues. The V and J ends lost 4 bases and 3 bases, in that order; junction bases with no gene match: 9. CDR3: CASSGGTGFGGNTIYF. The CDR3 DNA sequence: TGCGCCAGCAGCGGCGGGACAGGCTTCGGTGGAAACACCATATATTTT. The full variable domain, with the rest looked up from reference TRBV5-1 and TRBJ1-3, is KAGVTQTPRYLIKTRGQQVTLSCSPISGHRSVSWYQQTPGQGLQFLFEYFSETQRNKGNFPGRFSGRQFSNSRSEMNVSTLELGDSALYLCASSGGTGFGGNTIYFGEGSWLTVV.

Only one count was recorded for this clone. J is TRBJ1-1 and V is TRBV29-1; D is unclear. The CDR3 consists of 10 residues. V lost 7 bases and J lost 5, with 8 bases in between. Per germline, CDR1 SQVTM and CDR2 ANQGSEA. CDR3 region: CSGDSTEAFF. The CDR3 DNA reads TGCAGCGGAGATAGTACTGAAGCTTTCTTT.

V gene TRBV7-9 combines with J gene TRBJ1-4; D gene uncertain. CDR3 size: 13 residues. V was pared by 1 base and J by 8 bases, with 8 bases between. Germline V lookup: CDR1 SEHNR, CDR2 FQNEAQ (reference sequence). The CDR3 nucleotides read TGTGCCAGCAGCTTAGTAGTTGGGGAAAAACTGTTTTTT. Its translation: CASSLVVGEKLFF.

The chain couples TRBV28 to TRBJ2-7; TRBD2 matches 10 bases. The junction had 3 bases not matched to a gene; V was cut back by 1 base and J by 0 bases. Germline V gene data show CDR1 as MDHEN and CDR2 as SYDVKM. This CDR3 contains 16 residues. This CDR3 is CASSLLSSGSSYEQYF. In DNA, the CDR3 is TGTGCCAGCAGTTTATTATCTAGCGGGAGCTCCTACGAGCAGTACTTC.

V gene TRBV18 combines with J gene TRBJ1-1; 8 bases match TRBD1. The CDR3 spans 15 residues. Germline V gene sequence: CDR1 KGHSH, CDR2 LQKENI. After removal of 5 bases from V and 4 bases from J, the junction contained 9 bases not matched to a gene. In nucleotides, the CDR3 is TGTGCCAGCTCATCAGGACAGGGAAGAGGCACTGAAGCTTTCTTT. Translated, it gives CASSSGQGRGTEAFF.

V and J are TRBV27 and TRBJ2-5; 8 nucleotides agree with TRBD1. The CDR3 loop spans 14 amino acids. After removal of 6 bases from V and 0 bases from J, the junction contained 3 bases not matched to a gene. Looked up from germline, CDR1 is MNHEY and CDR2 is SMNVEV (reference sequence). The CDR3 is CASRTDRDQETQYF. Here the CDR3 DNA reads TGTGCCAGCAGAACGGACAGGGACCAAGAGACCCAGTACTTC.

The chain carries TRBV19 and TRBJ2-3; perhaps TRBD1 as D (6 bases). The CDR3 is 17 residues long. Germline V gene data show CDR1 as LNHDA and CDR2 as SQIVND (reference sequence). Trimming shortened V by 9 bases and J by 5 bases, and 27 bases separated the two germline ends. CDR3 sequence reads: CASRQYPPRGSGDTQYF. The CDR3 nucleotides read TGTGCCAGCCGTCAGTACCCCCCCAGGGGATCAGGAGATACGCAGTATTTT.

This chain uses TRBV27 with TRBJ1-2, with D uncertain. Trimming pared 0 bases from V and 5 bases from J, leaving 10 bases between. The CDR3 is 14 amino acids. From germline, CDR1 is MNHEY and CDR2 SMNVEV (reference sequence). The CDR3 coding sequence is TGTGCCAGCAGTTTATCGGGCCTGCTGTATGGCTACACCTTC. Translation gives CASSLSGLLYGYTF.

The CDR3 here is CASSPIESSGNTIYF. The CDR3 region has the DNA TGTGCCAGCTCACCAATCGAGAGCTCTGGAAACACCATATATTTT. The chain recombines TRBV18 with TRBJ1-3; D remains unclear. V dropped 2 bases and J dropped 0 bases, with 8 bases sitting between them. The CDR3 extends over 15 amino acids. Germline loops: CDR1 KGHSH, CDR2 LQKENI.

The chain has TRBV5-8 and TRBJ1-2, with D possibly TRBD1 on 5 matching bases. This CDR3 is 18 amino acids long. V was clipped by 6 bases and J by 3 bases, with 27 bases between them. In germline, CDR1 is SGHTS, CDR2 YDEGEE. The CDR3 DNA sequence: TGTGCCAGCACCATGATCGTCGCCAGGGCCGACGGGGACTATGGCTACACCTTC. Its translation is CASTMIVARADGDYGYTF.

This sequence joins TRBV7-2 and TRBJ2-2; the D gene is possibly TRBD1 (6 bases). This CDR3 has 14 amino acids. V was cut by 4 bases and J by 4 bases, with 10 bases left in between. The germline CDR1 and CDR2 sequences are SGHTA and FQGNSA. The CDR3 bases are TGTGCCAGCAGCTCGGACAGACTCACCGGGGAGCTGTTTTTT. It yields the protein CASSSDRLTGELFF. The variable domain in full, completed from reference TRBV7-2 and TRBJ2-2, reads GAGVSQSPSNKVTEKGKDVELRCDPISGHTALYWYRQSLGQGLEFLIYFQGNSAPDKSGLPSDRFSAERTGGSVSTLTIQRTQQEDSAVYLCASSSDRLTGELFFGEGSRLTVL.

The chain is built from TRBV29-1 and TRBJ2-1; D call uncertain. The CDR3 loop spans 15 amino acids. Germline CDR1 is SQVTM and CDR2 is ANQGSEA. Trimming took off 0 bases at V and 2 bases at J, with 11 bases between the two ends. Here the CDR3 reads CSVEDRWSPYNEQFF. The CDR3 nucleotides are TGCAGCGTTGAAGATCGTTGGAGCCCCTACAATGAGCAGTTCTTC.

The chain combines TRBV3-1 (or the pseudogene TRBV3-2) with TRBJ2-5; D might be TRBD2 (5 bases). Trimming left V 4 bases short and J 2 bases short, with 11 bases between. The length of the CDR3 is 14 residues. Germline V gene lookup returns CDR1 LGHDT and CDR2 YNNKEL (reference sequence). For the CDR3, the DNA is TGTGCCAGCAGCCGCGGGTTCATGCAAGAGACCCAGTACTTC. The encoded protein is CASSRGFMQETQYF.

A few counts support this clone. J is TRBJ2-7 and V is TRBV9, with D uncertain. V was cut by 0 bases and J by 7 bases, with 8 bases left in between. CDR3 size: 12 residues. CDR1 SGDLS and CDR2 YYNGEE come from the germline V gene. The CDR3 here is CASSVERGEQYF. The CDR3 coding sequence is TGTGCCAGCAGCGTAGAACGAGGTGAGCAGTACTTC.

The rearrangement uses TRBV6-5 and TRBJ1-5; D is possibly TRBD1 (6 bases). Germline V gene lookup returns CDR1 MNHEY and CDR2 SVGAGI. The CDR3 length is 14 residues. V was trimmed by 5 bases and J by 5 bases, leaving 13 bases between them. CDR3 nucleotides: TGTGCCAGCAGTCAGGGGTTTTCGTATCAGCCCCAGCATTTT. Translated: CASSQGFSYQPQHF.

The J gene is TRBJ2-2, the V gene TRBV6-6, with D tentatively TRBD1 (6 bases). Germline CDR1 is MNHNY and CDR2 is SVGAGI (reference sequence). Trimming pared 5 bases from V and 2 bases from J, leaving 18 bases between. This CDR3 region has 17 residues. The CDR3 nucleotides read TGTGCCAGCAGTCTATTAGGACAGATCGTTAACACCGGGGAGCTGTTTTTT. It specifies CASSLLGQIVNTGELFF.

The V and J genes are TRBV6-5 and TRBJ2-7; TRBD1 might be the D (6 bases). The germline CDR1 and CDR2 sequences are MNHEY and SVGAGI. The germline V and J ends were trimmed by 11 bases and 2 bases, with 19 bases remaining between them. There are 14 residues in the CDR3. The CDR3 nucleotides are TGTGCCCCACAGTGGGACATCGGAACCTACGAGCAGTACTTC. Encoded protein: CAPQWDIGTYEQYF.

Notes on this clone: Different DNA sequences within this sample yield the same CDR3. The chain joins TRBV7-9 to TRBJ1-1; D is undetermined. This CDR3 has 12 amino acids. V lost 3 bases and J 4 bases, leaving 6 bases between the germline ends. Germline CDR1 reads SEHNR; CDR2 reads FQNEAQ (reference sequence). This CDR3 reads CASSFGSTEAFF. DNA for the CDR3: TGTGCCAGCAGCTTCGGGAGCACTGAAGCTTTCTTT. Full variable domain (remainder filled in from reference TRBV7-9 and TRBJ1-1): DTGVSQNPRHKITKRGQNVTFRCDPISEHNRLYWYRQTLGQGPEFLTYFQNEAQLEKSRLLSDRFSAERPKGSFSTLEIQRTEQGDSAMYLCASSFGSTEAFFGQGTRLTVV.

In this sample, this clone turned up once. The DNA of the CDR3 is TGTGCCAGCACTCTAACCTCCACAGATACGCAGTATTTT. Protein: CASTLTSTDTQYF. This chain uses TRBV2 with TRBJ2-3; D remains unclear. The CDR3 sequence is 13 residues long. The germline V gene encodes CDR1 SNHLY and CDR2 FYNNEI. With 7 bases removed from V and 2 bases from J, the gap between germline ends came to 10 bases.

The CDR3 coding sequence is TGCGCCAGCAGCCAAGATGAGACGTTCCGGTATGGCTACACCTTC. It encodes CASSQDETFRYGYTF. This rearrangement joins TRBV4-3 to TRBJ1-2; the D is unclear. V dropped 0 bases and J dropped 5 bases, with 13 bases sitting between them. Germline V CDR1 and CDR2: LGHNA, YSLEER. This CDR3 has 15 amino acids.

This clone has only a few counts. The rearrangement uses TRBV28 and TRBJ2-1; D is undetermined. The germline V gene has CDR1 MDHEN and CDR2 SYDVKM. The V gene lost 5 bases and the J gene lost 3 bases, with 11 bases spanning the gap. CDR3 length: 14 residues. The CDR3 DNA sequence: TGTGCCAGCAGTAAACGCGCGGACTACAATGAGCAGTTCTTC. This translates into CASSKRADYNEQFF.